One T cell receptor beta chain is described in this entry. The antigen remains unidentified. This entry comes from a study of T cell repertoires in cytomegalovirus infection. Study-wide findings and caveats: In two of eight donors, the top clonotype was HLA-C-restricted CMV-specific.

MiXCR, applied by TCRdb to the reads, yields one record per CDR3 protein. Among 350,000 to 500,000 distinct CDR3 sequences listed, around 32% were seen once. Trimming left V 0 bases short and J 7 bases short, with 10 bases between. The CDR3 loop spans 13 amino acids. Per the germline V gene, CDR1 is SGHRS and CDR2 is YFSETQ. The sample consisted of PBMCs. This TCR derives from a human donor in good health (CMV status not recorded). Some clones in this sample may be carry-over from other donors' samples. The V gene is TRBV5-1, the J gene TRBJ2-5; no clear D. The CDR3 sequence is CASSLGPPGTQYF. CDR3 DNA: TGCGCCAGCAGCTTGGGCCCCCCGGGGACCCAGTACTTC.